These T cell receptor beta chains were read from a single sample in a study of blood T cell repertoires in COVID-19. TCRdb's table, derived via immunoSEQ multiplex PCR, lists solely in-frame clones and lacks some. Of 25,000 or so clones in the sample, over 85% were seen once. The sequenced sample was peripheral blood. All receptors derive from a human donor with active COVID-19. The donor label of this sample is uncertain. Both conserved end residues are part of each CDR3. The D gene is left open where the match is weak. Expanded clones are given a class, and other clones once, few, many or no size at all.

cdr3_length: 14; d_call: TRBD2; j_call: TRBJ2-3; v_call: TRBV20-1; clone_size: .; cdr3_aa: CSASGSGGADTQYF; cdr3_nt: TGCAGTGCTAGTGGGTCGGGAGGAGCAGATACGCAGTATTTT
cdr3_length: 16; d_call: .; j_call: TRBJ1-3; v_call: TRBV18; clone_size: .; cdr3_aa: CASSLKLDSSGNTIYF; cdr3_nt: TGTGCCAGCTCACTCAAATTGGACAGCTCTGGAAACACCATATATTTT
cdr3_length: 11; d_call: .; j_call: TRBJ1-3; v_call: TRBV5-1; clone_size: .; cdr3_aa: CASVGGNTIYF; cdr3_nt: TGCGCCAGCGTCGGGGGAAACACCATATATTTT
cdr3_length: 13; d_call: TRBD1; j_call: TRBJ2-2; v_call: TRBV10-1; clone_size: .; cdr3_aa: CASRQGHTGELFF; cdr3_nt: TGCGCCAGCCGACAGGGCCACACCGGGGAGCTGTTTTTT
cdr3_length: 15; d_call: .; j_call: TRBJ2-7; v_call: TRBV19; clone_size: .; cdr3_aa: CASSIGATGSYEQYF; cdr3_nt: TGTGCCAGTAGTATCGGGGCGACAGGCTCCTACGAGCAGTACTTC
cdr3_length: 15; d_call: TRBD2; j_call: TRBJ2-1; v_call: TRBV7-9; clone_size: few; cdr3_aa: CASSLSGDVYNEQFF; cdr3_nt: TGTGCCAGCAGCTTAAGCGGGGACGTATACAATGAGCAGTTCTTC
cdr3_length: 18; d_call: .; j_call: TRBJ2-3; v_call: TRBV5-1; clone_size: .; cdr3_aa: CASSLVPRTDELPDTQYF; cdr3_nt: TGCGCCAGCAGCTTGGTCCCTCGGACAGACGAACTCCCAGATACGCAGTATTTT
cdr3_length: 13; d_call: .; j_call: TRBJ2-7; v_call: TRBV10-1; clone_size: .; cdr3_aa: CASSVGTTYEQYF; cdr3_nt: TGCGCCAGCAGCGTGGGGACAACCTACGAGCAGTACTTC
cdr3_length: 15; d_call: .; j_call: TRBJ1-2; v_call: TRBV27; clone_size: .; cdr3_aa: CASSLKAESNYGYTF; cdr3_nt: TGTGCCAGCAGTTTAAAGGCGGAATCTAACTATGGCTACACCTTC
cdr3_length: 14; d_call: TRBD1; j_call: TRBJ1-1; v_call: TRBV14; clone_size: .; cdr3_aa: CASSRTGMHTEAFF; cdr3_nt: TGTGCCAGCAGCCGGACAGGGATGCACACTGAAGCTTTCTTT
cdr3_length: 15; d_call: .; j_call: TRBJ2-6; v_call: TRBV6-4; clone_size: .; cdr3_aa: CASSAAGSGANVLTF; cdr3_nt: TGTGCCAGCAGTGCGGCGGGCTCTGGGGCCAACGTCCTGACTTTC
cdr3_length: 14; d_call: .; j_call: TRBJ2-7; v_call: TRBV2; clone_size: .; cdr3_aa: CASTRQAPFYEQYF; cdr3_nt: TGTGCCAGCACCCGGCAGGCCCCGTTCTACGAGCAGTACTTC
cdr3_length: 15; d_call: .; j_call: TRBJ2-3; v_call: TRBV25-1; clone_size: once; cdr3_aa: CASSEWAASTDTQYF; cdr3_nt: TGTGCCAGCAGTGAATGGGCAGCTAGCACAGATACGCAGTATTTT
cdr3_length: 15; d_call: TRBD1; j_call: TRBJ1-6; v_call: TRBV28; clone_size: .; cdr3_aa: CASSPSDRWNSPLHF; cdr3_nt: TGTGCCAGCAGTCCCTCGGACAGGTGGAATTCACCCCTCCACTTT
cdr3_length: 16; d_call: .; j_call: TRBJ2-7; v_call: TRBV4-3; clone_size: .; cdr3_aa: CASSQEPQGTPYEQYF; cdr3_nt: TGCGCCAGCAGCCAAGAACCGCAGGGGACCCCCTACGAGCAGTACTTC
cdr3_length: 15; d_call: .; j_call: TRBJ1-5; v_call: TRBV5-1; clone_size: .; cdr3_aa: CASSLSGGRNQPQHF; cdr3_nt: TGCGCCAGCAGCTTGAGCGGGGGGCGTAATCAGCCCCAGCATTTT
cdr3_length: 15; d_call: TRBD2; j_call: TRBJ2-1; v_call: TRBV7-9; clone_size: .; cdr3_aa: CASSLMRGGLNEQFF; cdr3_nt: TGTGCCAGCAGCTTAATGCGGGGGGGCCTAAATGAGCAGTTCTTC
cdr3_length: 16; d_call: TRBD1; j_call: TRBJ2-1; v_call: TRBV7-6; clone_size: .; cdr3_aa: CASSSQDWTGSNEQFF; cdr3_nt: TGTGCCAGCAGCTCACAGGACTGGACAGGGTCCAATGAGCAGTTCTTC
cdr3_length: 19; d_call: TRBD1; j_call: TRBJ1-4; v_call: TRBV15; clone_size: .; cdr3_aa: CATGARRQGALGSNEKLFF; cdr3_nt: TGTGCCACCGGGGCCCGTAGACAGGGGGCGTTAGGGTCTAATGAAAAACTGTTTTTT
cdr3_length: 14; d_call: TRBD1; j_call: TRBJ2-7; v_call: TRBV24-1; clone_size: .; cdr3_aa: CATSDNGTAYEQYF; cdr3_nt: TGTGCCACCAGTGATAACGGGACAGCCTACGAGCAGTACTTC
cdr3_length: 15; d_call: .; j_call: TRBJ1-4; v_call: TRBV6-6; clone_size: .; cdr3_aa: CASSYPSQGHEKLFF; cdr3_nt: TGTGCCAGCAGTTACCCTAGCCAGGGGCACGAAAAACTGTTTTTT
cdr3_length: 14; d_call: .; j_call: TRBJ1-6; v_call: TRBV18; clone_size: once; cdr3_aa: CASSQGLRNSPLHF; cdr3_nt: TGTGCCAGCTCGCAGGGACTACGGAATTCACCCCTCCACTTT